A selection of T cell receptor beta chains follows, all from one sample in a study of blood T cell repertoires in COVID-19. Repertoires were generated with immunoSEQ multiplex PCR, while TCRdb's copy carries only in-frame clones and drops some. The repertoire holds fewer than 250,000 clones, under 80% seen once, with under 15% in the top ten. Sequenced sample: peripheral blood. The receptors shown here come from a woman aged 45-59 years with acute or convalescent COVID-19. Each CDR3 is given with its conserved first and last residue. The order of the fields is CDR3 DNA, CDR3 protein, V gene, J gene, D gene, clone size. D genes are given only for firm matches. Expanded clones get a size class; other rows say once, few or many, or leave the size out.

TGTGCCAGCAGCCACCCCGAAAGCGGGGGACGAGAGACCCAGTACTTC,CASSHPESGGRETQYF,TRBV3-1/TRBV3-2,TRBJ2-5,TRBD2,NA
TGTGCCAGCAGCTTTAGTAATGGCGGGAGTTTGGTCAATGAGCAGTTCTTC,CASSFSNGGSLVNEQFF,TRBV7-8,TRBJ2-1,TRBD2,NA
TGTGCCAGCAGTTTATGGGACATGAACACTGAAGCTTTCTTT,CASSLWDMNTEAFF,TRBV28,TRBJ1-1,NA,once
TGTGCCAGCAGCTTTTTAGCGGGGAGCTCCTACAATGAGCAGTTCTTC,CASSFLAGSSYNEQFF,TRBV5-6,TRBJ2-1,TRBD2,NA
TGTGCTAGTGGTCCACAGCTATCGAGAGCTTTCTTT,CASGPQLSRAFF,TRBV12-5,TRBJ1-1,NA,NA
TGTGCCAGCAGTGTCGGGGGGAAGGTATCACCCCTCCACTTT,CASSVGGKVSPLHF,TRBV2,TRBJ1-6,NA,once
TGTGCCAGCAGCTTAGGACTAGCGGGGTACGAGCAGTACTTC,CASSLGLAGYEQYF,TRBV7-2,TRBJ2-7,TRBD2,NA
TGTGCCAGCAGCCCCTCCCAGGACAGGGTTGGGTCTGAAGCTTTCTTT,CASSPSQDRVGSEAFF,TRBV7-2,TRBJ1-1,TRBD1,NA
TGTGCCAGCAGCGATGGGACTAGCGGCTACAATGAGCAGTTCTTC,CASSDGTSGYNEQFF,TRBV7-2,TRBJ2-1,TRBD2,few
TGTGCCACCGCCGGGAGCCCCGGGAATGAGCAGTTCTTC,CATAGSPGNEQFF,TRBV24-1,TRBJ2-1,NA,NA
TGTGCCAGCAGCTTAGGGGGAGGGGCCTATCGCTCCTACGAGCAGTACTTC,CASSLGGGAYRSYEQYF,TRBV7-2,TRBJ2-7,TRBD2,NA
TGTGCCAGCAGCGCTACACAGGGGTCCGACAATGAGCAGTTCTTC,CASSATQGSDNEQFF,TRBV11-3,TRBJ2-1,TRBD1,once
TGTGCCAGCTCACACCCCGGACAGGGAGGCAACGGGGAGCTGTTTTTT,CASSHPGQGGNGELFF,TRBV18,TRBJ2-2,TRBD1,few
TGTGCCAGCAGCTTGGGGGACAGGGTTCGGGAAAAACTGTTTTTT,CASSLGDRVREKLFF,TRBV5-8,TRBJ1-4,TRBD1,NA
TGTGCCAGCAGTTACTCGGGACAGGGGTTGGAGCAGTACTTC,CASSYSGQGLEQYF,TRBV6-2/TRBV6-3,TRBJ2-7,TRBD1,NA
TGTGCCTGGAGTGCTGCTCGTGTACAGGGGGGCTACAATGAGCAGTTCTTC,CAWSAARVQGGYNEQFF,TRBV30,TRBJ2-1,TRBD1,NA
TGTGCCAGCAGCTTACACAGGGGGCACGAGGAGACCCAGTACTTC,CASSLHRGHEETQYF,TRBV7-2,TRBJ2-5,TRBD1,NA
TGTGCCAGCAGCGTGGACAGGGGGTCTCCCTACGAGCAGTACTTC,CASSVDRGSPYEQYF,TRBV11-2,TRBJ2-7,TRBD1,NA
TGTGCCAGCAGTTTCCAGAGGGATACGCAGTATTTT,CASSFQRDTQYF,TRBV6-5,TRBJ2-3,NA,NA
TGTGCCAGCAGCGTAGGCTTCAGGGAAAACACCATATATTTT,CASSVGFRENTIYF,TRBV9,TRBJ1-3,NA,NA
TGTGCCAGCAGTTTCTTGACAGGGCCGGGTGGCTACACCTTC,CASSFLTGPGGYTF,TRBV27,TRBJ1-2,TRBD1,NA
TGTGCCAACATTACAGGGAGGGTTGACAATGAGCAGTTCTTC,CANITGRVDNEQFF,TRBV6-5,TRBJ2-1,NA,few
TGCGCCAGCAGCTTGACAGGGTCGACTAGCGAATTTACCGGGGAGCTGTTTTTT,CASSLTGSTSEFTGELFF,TRBV5-1,TRBJ2-2,TRBD2,once
TGCAGCGTTGCCTCCGATGGCTACACCTTC,CSVASDGYTF,TRBV29-1,TRBJ1-2,NA,NA
TGTGCCAGTAGTATTGGGCAGGGAGGACTTGAAGCTTTCTTT,CASSIGQGGLEAFF,TRBV19,TRBJ1-1,NA,NA
TGTGCCAGCAGCTTAGCCGGAGCTAACTATGGCTACACCTTC,CASSLAGANYGYTF,TRBV7-9,TRBJ1-2,NA,once
TGCGCCAGCAGCCAAGTCGGTGGAGCCCACGAGCAGTACTTC,CASSQVGGAHEQYF,TRBV4-1,TRBJ2-7,NA,NA
TGCGCCAGCAGCCAAGTATCGAGCGGGAGCTCCTACAATGAGCAGTTCTTC,CASSQVSSGSSYNEQFF,TRBV4-3,TRBJ2-1,TRBD2,NA
TGCGCCAGCAGCTCTGGGACAGGGAGAGGCGAGCAGTACTTC,CASSSGTGRGEQYF,TRBV5-1,TRBJ2-7,TRBD1,NA
TGTGCCAGCAGTTACGGATCGTACAGAAATGAAAAACTGTTTTTT,CASSYGSYRNEKLFF,TRBV6-5,TRBJ1-4,NA,few
TGTGCCAGCAGTCCTTCTGAACTCGGGAGTAGAGGTGGCTACACCTTC,CASSPSELGSRGGYTF,TRBV27,TRBJ1-2,NA,NA
TGTGCCAGCAGTTGGGGTAGCGGGAGACACTACGAGCAGTACTTC,CASSWGSGRHYEQYF,TRBV27,TRBJ2-7,TRBD2,once
TGTGCCAGTAGTTTCACAGGGGTGAACACTGAAGCTTTCTTT,CASSFTGVNTEAFF,TRBV19,TRBJ1-1,TRBD1,NA
TGTGCCAGCAGTCCGGACAGGGGTAACTATGGCTACACCTTC,CASSPDRGNYGYTF,TRBV28,TRBJ1-2,TRBD1,NA
TGTGCCAGCAGACTAGAGGGTAAGGCAAATCAGCCCCAGCATTTT,CASRLEGKANQPQHF,TRBV6-5,TRBJ1-5,NA,NA
TGTGCCAGCAGCTTACGGGAACAGGGTAATTCACCCCTCCACTTT,CASSLREQGNSPLHF,TRBV11-2,TRBJ1-6,NA,NA
TGTGCCAGCAGTTACCGTCGCGGGAGTGGGGCAGATACGCAGTATTTT,CASSYRRGSGADTQYF,TRBV6-2/TRBV6-3,TRBJ2-3,TRBD2,NA
TGTGCCTGGAGTGTAAGAGACAGGCAAGTTGAAAAACTGTTTTTT,CAWSVRDRQVEKLFF,TRBV30,TRBJ1-4,NA,NA
TGTGCCAGCAGTTCTAATCTCGGACTGACAGATACGCAGTATTTT,CASSSNLGLTDTQYF,TRBV28,TRBJ2-3,NA,NA
TGTGCCAGCAGTTTTGGACAGGCCCTTCCCTATGGCTACACCTTC,CASSFGQALPYGYTF,TRBV28,TRBJ1-2,TRBD1,NA
TGTGCCAGTAGTATTCTGGCGGGCCTGAACACCGGGGAGCTGTTTTTT,CASSILAGLNTGELFF,TRBV19,TRBJ2-2,NA,NA
TGTGCCAGCAGGCAAACACAGGGGGCGGGCGGGGAGCTGTTTTTT,CASRQTQGAGGELFF,TRBV27,TRBJ2-2,TRBD1,once
TGTGCCACCAGCAGAGCCCCCACAGGGTACGGGGCCAACGTCCTGACTTTC,CATSRAPTGYGANVLTF,TRBV15,TRBJ2-6,NA,NA
TGTGCCAGCTCCCTACAGGGAAGGACTGAAGCTTTCTTT,CASSLQGRTEAFF,TRBV18,TRBJ1-1,NA,few